This T cell receptor beta chain was sequenced for a study of regulatory T cells in long-lasting Graves disease. As for time point: newly diagnosed GD, antithyroid drugs for less than 3 months. Generation of the TCR library employed RNA extracted from PBMCs. This clonotype occurred many times. TCR beta libraries were built with iRepertoire HTBI primers and Arm-PCR of CDR3 regions. Each CDR3 protein gets one entry after TCRdb re-called the multiplex PCR reads with MiXCR. The sample gives approximately 350,000 distinct CDR3 sequences, 10% to 15% of which show up once; over 15% is in the top ten. The same sample was also studied in work on T cells in Graves' hyperthyroidism and ophthalmopathy. Per that study: Initially, a first-round RT-PCR of the TCR CDR3 employed the HTBI primer set. Blood also contained most expanded thyroid clonotypes above 0.001.

Sequenced material: peripheral blood mononuclear cells (PBMCs), taken at new diagnosis, from a patient treated with antithyroid drugs. The TCR sequence derives from a woman in her late teens or twenties with Graves disease.

CDR3 sequence: CASSHPGQGKANYGYTF. The CDR3, as DNA: TGTGCCAGCAGTCACCCGGGACAGGGAAAAGCTAACTATGGCTACACCTTC. V is TRBV2 and J is TRBJ1-2; TRBD1 agrees at 9 bases. V lost 5 bases and J lost 0; bases outside the gene matches: 10. CDR1 SNHLY and CDR2 FYNNEI come from the germline V gene. This CDR3 has 17 residues.